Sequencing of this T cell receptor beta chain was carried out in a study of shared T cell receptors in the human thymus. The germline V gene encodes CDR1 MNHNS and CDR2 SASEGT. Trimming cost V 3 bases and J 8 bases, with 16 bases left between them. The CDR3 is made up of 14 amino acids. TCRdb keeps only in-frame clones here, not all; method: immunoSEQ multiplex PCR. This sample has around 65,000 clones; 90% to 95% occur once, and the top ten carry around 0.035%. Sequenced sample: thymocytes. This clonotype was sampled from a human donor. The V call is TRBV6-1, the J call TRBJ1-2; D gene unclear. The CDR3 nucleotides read TGTGCCAGCAGTGAGGTAACAAACGCCTGGGGCTACACCTTC. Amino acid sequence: CASSEVTNAWGYTF.